This T cell receptor (beta chain) derives from a study of blood T cell repertoires in COVID-19. V dropped 4 bases and J dropped 2 bases, with 15 bases sitting between them. The germline CDR1 and CDR2 sequences are SGHTA and FQGNSA. This CDR3 comprises 16 residues. Original processing notes: Nucleated cell counts were estimated from reference gene primer amplification. Only in-frame clones appear in the TCRdb table, and some are missing; sequencing was by immunoSEQ multiplex PCR. D and trimming were read from the DNA, whereas the V and J calls and clone size are those reported in that table. The data show approximately 210,000 clones, with around four fifths seen just once and about 8.1% held by the top ten.

The sequence derives from a woman aged 45-60 years with acute or convalescent COVID-19. V and J are TRBV7-2 and TRBJ2-1; tentative D call: TRBD2 (5 bases). The sample consisted of peripheral blood. CDR3 sequence: CASSYLLDSAYNEQFF. The DNA of the CDR3 is TGTGCCAGCAGCTACCTACTTGATAGCGCCTACAATGAGCAGTTCTTC. Full variable domain (rest looked up from reference TRBV7-2 and TRBJ2-1): GAGVSQSPSNKVTEKGKDVELRCDPISGHTALYWYRQSLGQGLEFLIYFQGNSAPDKSGLPSDRFSAERTGGSVSTLTIQRTQQEDSAVYLCASSYLLDSAYNEQFFGPGTRLTVL.